Below, 26 T cell receptor beta chains from the same sample are listed, as sequenced in a study of blood T cell repertoires in COVID-19. Using immunoSEQ multiplex PCR, the repertoire was profiled, and TCRdb retains in-frame clones only, with some absent. The repertoire holds about 120,000 clones, about 80% seen once, with roughly 17% in the top ten. Sequenced input: peripheral blood. Every receptor here comes from a man aged 55 to 69 with active or convalescent COVID-19.

The chain combines TRBV2 with TRBJ2-1; 8 bases agree with TRBD1. The CDR3 runs 15 residues. V trimming: 6 bases; J trimming: 2 bases; junction bases outside the gene matches: 6. Germline V CDR1 and CDR2: SNHLY, FYNNEI. This CDR3 reads CASRRTGSTYNEQFF. The DNA for the CDR3 is TGTGCCAGCAGGAGGACAGGGAGCACCTACAATGAGCAGTTCTTC.

The gene calls are TRBV6-4 and TRBJ2-1; the D gene is possibly TRBD2 (6 bases). V was pared by 6 bases and J by 0 bases, with 15 bases between. Germline values: CDR1 MRHNA, CDR2 SNTAGT. The CDR3 loop spans 16 amino acids. CDR3 nucleotide sequence: TGTGCCAGCAGCATAATGGGCGGGAACTCCTACAATGAGCAGTTCTTC. Translation gives CASSIMGGNSYNEQFF.

The V and J genes are TRBV7-2 and TRBJ1-2; D may be TRBD1 (6 bases). Germline V gene data show CDR1 as SGHTA and CDR2 as FQGNSA. The CDR3 is 11 amino acids. Trimming left V 2 bases short and J 10 bases short, with 8 bases between. This chain's CDR3 is CASSLQGYYTF. CDR3 sequence (DNA): TGTGCCAGCAGCTTACAGGGGTACTACACCTTC. The whole variable domain, filled in from reference TRBV7-2 and TRBJ1-2, reads GAGVSQSPSNKVTEKGKDVELRCDPISGHTALYWYRQSLGQGLEFLIYFQGNSAPDKSGLPSDRFSAERTGGSVSTLTIQRTQQEDSAVYLCASSLQGYYTFGSGTRLTVV.

This chain connects TRBV5-1 to TRBJ2-3; D ambiguous. The CDR3 has 15 residues. V lost 3 bases and J 7 bases, leaving 18 bases between the germline ends. Germline V gene lookup returns CDR1 SGHRS and CDR2 YFSETQ. Here the CDR3 reads CASSSSLGGSNTQYF. The CDR3 region has the DNA TGCGCCAGCAGCTCCTCCCTAGGCGGATCAAATACGCAGTATTTT. Full variable domain (rest looked up from reference TRBV5-1 and TRBJ2-3): KAGVTQTPRYLIKTRGQQVTLSCSPISGHRSVSWYQQTPGQGLQFLFEYFSETQRNKGNFPGRFSGRQFSNSRSEMNVSTLELGDSALYLCASSSSLGGSNTQYFGPGTRLTVL.

This clone has a single count. The V and J genes are TRBV2 and TRBJ1-1, with D unresolved. With 8 bases removed from V and 1 base from J, the gap between germline ends came to 11 bases. The CDR3 is 13 amino acids. Per germline, CDR1 SNHLY and CDR2 FYNNEI. CDR3 bases: TGTGCCAGCGGGAGTTTAAGGAACACTGAAGCTTTCTTT. It is translated as CASGSLRNTEAFF.

J is TRBJ1-1 and V is TRBV10-3; D possibly corresponds to TRBD1 (6 bases). In germline, CDR1 is ENHRY, CDR2 SYGVKD. Trimming left V 7 bases short and J 4 bases short, with 13 bases between. The CDR3 is made up of 13 amino acids. The CDR3 is CAIKGNRVTEAFF. The CDR3 bases are TGTGCCATCAAAGGTAACAGGGTCACTGAAGCTTTCTTT.

The V and J genes are TRBV11-2 and TRBJ2-3; D not certain. The CDR3 spans 15 residues. Germline CDR1 reads SGHAT; CDR2 reads FQNNGV. Trimming left V 4 bases short and J 0 bases short, with 11 bases between. CDR3 in DNA: TGTGCCAGCAGCTACCACAGCCTTAGCACAGATACGCAGTATTTT. Its protein product is CASSYHSLSTDTQYF.

This clone was detected only a few times. The J gene is TRBJ2-5, the V gene TRBV9, with D hard to call. Trimming shortened V by 3 bases and J by 5 bases, and 14 bases separated the two germline ends. Looked up from germline, CDR1 is SGDLS and CDR2 is YYNGEE. The CDR3 loop spans 14 amino acids. The CDR3 sequence is CASSASPRFETQYF. CDR3 DNA: TGTGCCAGCAGCGCCAGTCCCAGATTCGAGACCCAGTACTTC. The variable domain in full, completed from reference TRBV9 and TRBJ2-5, reads DSGVTQTPKHLITATGQRVTLRCSPRSGDLSVYWYQQSLDQGLQFLIQYYNGEERAKGNILERFSAQQFPDLHSELNLSSLELGDSALYFCASSASPRFETQYFGPGTRLLVL.

J is TRBJ2-7 and V is TRBV27; 7 bases are shared with TRBD1. This CDR3 has 13 amino acids. Germline loops: CDR1 MNHEY, CDR2 SMNVEV (reference sequence). V shed 8 bases and J 2 bases; nucleotides not matched to a gene: 6. The CDR3 loop is CASLRQGTYEQYF. CDR3 nucleotides: TGTGCCAGCCTCCGACAGGGTACCTACGAGCAGTACTTC.

The rearrangement joins TRBV14 to TRBJ2-7; D is perhaps TRBD2 (6 bases). This CDR3 has 16 residues. V gave up 3 bases and J gave up 3 bases, with 18 bases separating them. From germline, CDR1 is SGHDN and CDR2 FVKESK. This CDR3 reads CASSQGPGLRHYEQYF. DNA for the CDR3: TGTGCCAGCAGCCAGGGCCCGGGACTCCGCCACTACGAGCAGTACTTC.

V usage is TRBV19 and J usage is TRBJ2-2, with D perhaps TRBD2 (5 bases). The CDR3 is 14 residues long. The ends were cut back, 7 bases at V and 9 bases at J, with 18 bases in the middle. In germline, CDR1 is LNHDA, CDR2 SQIVND (reference sequence). The CDR3 sequence is CASTRELTARELFF. For the CDR3, the DNA is TGTGCCAGTACCCGGGAACTGACCGCTCGGGAGCTGTTTTTT.

This clone came up once. This chain uses TRBV19 with TRBJ2-7; 7 bases line up with TRBD2. Germline CDR1 reads LNHDA; CDR2 reads SQIVND (reference sequence). With 6 bases clipped from V and 2 bases from J, the junction kept 13 bases outside the gene matches. The CDR3 spans 16 residues. This CDR3 is CASRKVGGRPPYEQYF. The CDR3 DNA sequence: TGTGCCAGTAGAAAGGTTGGCGGGAGACCCCCCTACGAGCAGTACTTC.

In this sample, this clone turned up many times. This chain uses TRBV4-3 with TRBJ1-2; D unclear. The CDR3 consists of 16 residues. Between the trimmed V and J ends, which lost 0 bases and 2 bases, there was a span of 13 bases. Germline loops: CDR1 LGHNA, CDR2 YSLEER. The CDR3 region is CASSQEEGDGNYGYTF. The CDR3 DNA sequence: TGCGCCAGCAGCCAAGAAGAAGGAGACGGAAACTATGGCTACACCTTC.

This rearrangement joins TRBV2 to TRBJ2-7; 8 bases match TRBD2. Per germline, CDR1 SNHLY and CDR2 FYNNEI. The CDR3 has 14 amino acids. Trimming at V came to 7 bases and at J to 6 bases, leaving 11 bases not matched to a gene. The CDR3: CASTSTRGGLEQYF. In DNA, the CDR3 is TGTGCCAGCACTTCGACCCGGGGGGGGCTCGAGCAGTACTTC.

The chain's CDR3 is CASTPDRGNTEAFF. Here the CDR3 DNA reads TGCGCCAGCACCCCAGACAGGGGAAACACTGAAGCTTTCTTT. V and J are TRBV5-1 and TRBJ1-1, with 8 bases fitting TRBD1. Germline loops: CDR1 SGHRS, CDR2 YFSETQ. The CDR3 contains 14 residues. V dropped 6 bases and J dropped 2; count of bases not matched to a gene: 6.

The CDR3 protein is CASTPKRARTDTQYF. The CDR3 bases are TGTGCCAGCACCCCCAAGCGGGCTCGCACAGATACGCAGTATTTT. This chain links TRBV7-8 with TRBJ2-3, with D possibly matching TRBD2 (6 bases). Trimming removed 7 bases at V and 1 base at J, with 15 bases between. Germline assignment: CDR1 SGHVS and CDR2 FQNEAQ. The CDR3 has 15 amino acids.

The rearrangement uses TRBV28 and TRBJ2-1; D is possibly TRBD2 (6 bases). V was shortened by 5 bases and J by 10 bases, with 21 bases between the two germline ends. CDR3 length: 15 amino acids. CDR1 and CDR2 from the germline V gene are MDHEN and SYDVKM. CDR3: CASSGGTDVIREQFF. CDR3 in DNA: TGTGCCAGCAGTGGCGGGACGGACGTCATTCGGGAGCAGTTCTTC.

The CDR3 loop is CASSRGGSYNEQFF. The CDR3 nucleotides are TGTGCCAGCAGCCGCGGGGGGTCCTACAATGAGCAGTTCTTC. The chain employs TRBV6-4 and TRBJ2-1; 8 bases map to TRBD2. Germline trimming cut 6 bases from V and 1 base from J; bases unmatched to any gene: 2. Germline CDR1 reads MRHNA; CDR2 reads SNTAGT. This CDR3 contains 14 residues.

This clone was seen more than once but under ten times. V and J are TRBV9 and TRBJ2-1; 10 nucleotides agree with TRBD2. The CDR3 runs to 16 residues. Losses at the gene ends were 4 bases for V and 0 bases for J; bases not matched to a gene: 4. CDR1 is SGDLS and CDR2 is YYNGEE in the germline V gene. The DNA for the CDR3 is TGTGCCAGCAGCCCAAGCGGGAGGGCCTCCTACAATGAGCAGTTCTTC. It translates to CASSPSGRASYNEQFF.

The rearrangement links TRBV15 to TRBJ1-4, with a possible D match to TRBD1 (5 bases). The CDR3 runs 17 residues. Germline V lookup: CDR1 LNHNV, CDR2 YYDKDF (reference sequence). The V end was cut by 3 bases, the J end by 8 bases, with 22 bases between. The CDR3 is CATSRALDEPGKEKLFF. CDR3 nucleotide sequence: TGTGCCACCAGCAGGGCCCTAGATGAGCCAGGGAAAGAAAAACTGTTTTTT.

The chain combines TRBV7-3 with TRBJ2-1; 12 bases map to TRBD2. CDR1 is SGHTA and CDR2 is FQGTGA in the germline V gene. V trimming: 5 bases; J trimming: 0 bases; junction bases outside the gene matches: 5. The CDR3 contains 17 residues. CDR3 residues: CASSGWTSGTSYNEQFF. The CDR3, as DNA: TGTGCCAGCAGCGGGTGGACTAGCGGGACCTCCTACAATGAGCAGTTCTTC.

V and J are TRBV13 and TRBJ2-3, with 7 nucleotides matching TRBD1. V was clipped by 5 bases and J by 4 bases; unmatched bases: 12. The CDR3 sequence is 16 residues long. Per germline, CDR1 PRHDT and CDR2 FYEKMQ (reference sequence). The CDR3 here is CASSSYRGEGADTQYF. CDR3 nucleotide sequence: TGTGCCAGCAGCAGCTACAGGGGAGAAGGGGCAGATACGCAGTATTTT.

Only one count was recorded for this clone. The CDR3 nucleotides are TGTGCCACCAGCAGAGATCGACTAGCGGGAGGTCGGGAGCAGTACTTC. It encodes CATSRDRLAGGREQYF. V usage is TRBV15 and J usage is TRBJ2-7, with 13 bases that match TRBD2. The junction had 6 bases not matched to a gene; V was cut back by 0 bases and J by 7 bases. CDR1 is LNHNV and CDR2 is YYDKDF in the germline V gene (reference sequence). The CDR3 contains 16 residues.

This clone was observed a single time. The chain joins TRBV7-2 to TRBJ2-1, with D perhaps matching TRBD2 (5 bases). The length of the CDR3 is 13 residues. Germline lookup yields CDR1 SGHTA and CDR2 FQGNSA. V was trimmed by 5 bases and J by 9 bases, leaving 14 bases between them. CDR3 in amino acids: CASSPRRAGEQFF. The CDR3, as DNA: TGTGCCAGCAGCCCTCGCCGGGCGGGTGAGCAGTTCTTC.

The chain joins TRBV24-1 to TRBJ2-3; 7 positions agree with TRBD1. The CDR3 spans 16 residues. The V segment lost 3 bases and the J segment 6 bases; nucleotides outside the gene matches: 11. CDR1 KGHDR and CDR2 SFDVKD come from the germline V gene. CDR3 sequence: CATSDRSTGVGDTQYF. The CDR3 nucleotides are TGTGCCACCAGTGATCGTTCCACAGGGGTGGGGGATACGCAGTATTTT.

This clone was recorded at least ten times. The chain uses TRBV30 and TRBJ1-1; 8 positions match TRBD1. The CDR3 length is 14 residues. The V gene end was trimmed by 0 bases and the J gene end by 3 bases; junction bases not matched to a gene: 3. CDR1 is GTSNPN, CDR2 SVGIG, per germline (reference sequence). The DNA of the CDR3 is TGTGCCTGGAGTGTAGGACAGGGAGACACTGAAGCTTTCTTT. Translation: CAWSVGQGDTEAFF.